Listed below are T cell receptor beta chains from one sample, sequenced in a study of technical replicates of blood from a few donors. Produced via immunoSEQ multiplex PCR; TCRdb's table is partial and in-frame only. There are about 72,000 clones in the sample; around 95% occur only once, and around 0.24% lies in the top ten. Sequencing was done on a sample of T cells isolated from PBMCs. These receptors all stem from a human donor in good health. Each CDR3 is given with its conserved first and last residue. The D gene is left open where the match is weak. For some rows the clone size is stated as once, few or many, or as a class when expanded; others skip it.

v_gene: TRBV4-2
d_gene: TRBD2
abundance: -
j_gene: TRBJ2-2
CDR3nt: TGTGCCAGCAGCCAACCCTCCGGGACTAGCGGAGGGAAGAACACCGGGGAGCTGTTTTTT
CDR3aa: CASSQPSGTSGGKNTGELFF

v_gene: TRBV5-5
d_gene: -
abundance: -
j_gene: TRBJ1-1
CDR3nt: TGTGCCAGCAGCTTCCTGACCAACAGGGCGCCGAACACTGAAGCTTTCTTT
CDR3aa: CASSFLTNRAPNTEAFF

v_gene: TRBV25-1
d_gene: -
abundance: -
j_gene: TRBJ1-1
CDR3nt: TGTGCCAGCAGTGAATCCCGGGGGAACACTGAAGCTTTCTTT
CDR3aa: CASSESRGNTEAFF

v_gene: TRBV28
d_gene: -
abundance: -
j_gene: TRBJ1-4
CDR3nt: TGTGCCAGCTCCCTTGATTGGGCGAAACTGTTTTTT
CDR3aa: CASSLDWAKLFF

v_gene: TRBV28
d_gene: TRBD1
abundance: -
j_gene: TRBJ1-2
CDR3nt: TGTGCCAGCAGTCCTCCGGGACAGCCTATCTATGGCTACACCTTC
CDR3aa: CASSPPGQPIYGYTF

v_gene: TRBV7-9
d_gene: -
abundance: -
j_gene: TRBJ2-3
CDR3nt: TGTGCCAGCAGGTTCAGGGGGGCAATAGATACGCAGTATTTT
CDR3aa: CASRFRGAIDTQYF

v_gene: TRBV29-1
d_gene: TRBD1
abundance: -
j_gene: TRBJ2-1
CDR3nt: TGCAGCGGAGACTGGACAGGGGGCCTGTGGAGCTCCTACAATGAGCAGTTCTTC
CDR3aa: CSGDWTGGLWSSYNEQFF

v_gene: TRBV2
d_gene: -
abundance: -
j_gene: TRBJ1-5
CDR3nt: TGTGCCAGCAGTGGATCAGGGAGCAATCAGCCCCAGCATTTT
CDR3aa: CASSGSGSNQPQHF

v_gene: TRBV11-3
d_gene: -
abundance: -
j_gene: TRBJ2-7
CDR3nt: TGTGCCAGCAGCGTACTCCCGGGACACTCCTACGAGCAGTACTTC
CDR3aa: CASSVLPGHSYEQYF

v_gene: TRBV5-1
d_gene: -
abundance: -
j_gene: TRBJ1-3
CDR3nt: TGCGCCAGCAGCTTGGATGGCAGGTCTGGAAACACCATATATTTT
CDR3aa: CASSLDGRSGNTIYF

v_gene: TRBV11-3
d_gene: -
abundance: once
j_gene: TRBJ2-7
CDR3nt: TGTGCCAGCTCCTCGGACTGGGGGCAGTACGAGCAGTACTTC
CDR3aa: CASSSDWGQYEQYF

v_gene: TRBV30
d_gene: TRBD1
abundance: -
j_gene: TRBJ1-2
CDR3nt: TGTGCCTGGAGCCCTGGACAGGGGAAGAACTATGGCTACACCTTC
CDR3aa: CAWSPGQGKNYGYTF

v_gene: TRBV9
d_gene: -
abundance: -
j_gene: TRBJ1-2
CDR3nt: TGTGCCAGCAGCCCTCAGCTTGGGGGCTACTATGGCTACACCTTC
CDR3aa: CASSPQLGGYYGYTF

v_gene: TRBV6-1
d_gene: TRBD2
abundance: -
j_gene: TRBJ2-1
CDR3nt: TGTGCCAGCAGTGTAGCGGGACTATACAATGAGCAGTTCTTC
CDR3aa: CASSVAGLYNEQFF

v_gene: TRBV6-5
d_gene: -
abundance: once
j_gene: TRBJ2-1
CDR3nt: TGTGCCAGCGCAGTCTCGGGGTACAATGAGCAGTTCTTC
CDR3aa: CASAVSGYNEQFF

v_gene: TRBV6-6
d_gene: TRBD1
abundance: -
j_gene: TRBJ2-2
CDR3nt: TGTGCCAGCAGTACAAAGACAGGGTACACCGGGGAGCTGTTTTTT
CDR3aa: CASSTKTGYTGELFF

v_gene: TRBV28
d_gene: TRBD1
abundance: few
j_gene: TRBJ1-3
CDR3nt: TGTGCCAGCAGTTTAGGGACAGGCTCTGGAAACACCATATATTTT
CDR3aa: CASSLGTGSGNTIYF

v_gene: TRBV9
d_gene: -
abundance: -
j_gene: TRBJ2-7
CDR3nt: TGTGCCAGCAGCGTGACAGGTAATTCCTACGAGCAGTACTTC
CDR3aa: CASSVTGNSYEQYF

v_gene: TRBV7-8
d_gene: -
abundance: -
j_gene: TRBJ1-2
CDR3nt: TGTGCCAGCGGGGGGGGCAACTATGGCTACACCTTC
CDR3aa: CASGGGNYGYTF

v_gene: TRBV6-1
d_gene: TRBD1
abundance: -
j_gene: TRBJ1-2
CDR3nt: TGTGCCAGCAGGGGGACAGGAGATACCGGCTACACCTTC
CDR3aa: CASRGTGDTGYTF

v_gene: TRBV4-1
d_gene: TRBD2
abundance: few
j_gene: TRBJ2-7
CDR3nt: TGCGCCAGCAGCCAAGGGGGCTGGTTTGGGGAGGGTGAAGGGCGCGGCGAGCAGTACTTC
CDR3aa: CASSQGGWFGEGEGRGEQYF

v_gene: TRBV28
d_gene: TRBD2
abundance: -
j_gene: TRBJ2-7
CDR3nt: TGTGCCAGCAGTTTCCGTTCTGGGACTAGCGGGGACGAGCAGTACTTC
CDR3aa: CASSFRSGTSGDEQYF

v_gene: TRBV7-8
d_gene: TRBD2
abundance: -
j_gene: TRBJ2-7
CDR3nt: TGTGCCAGCAGCCCCTATCGACTAGCGGCCAACTACGAGCAGTACTTC
CDR3aa: CASSPYRLAANYEQYF

v_gene: TRBV6-5
d_gene: TRBD1
abundance: -
j_gene: TRBJ2-1
CDR3nt: TGTGCCAGCAGTTACGGTGACAGGGACAATGAGCAGTTCTTC
CDR3aa: CASSYGDRDNEQFF

v_gene: TRBV28
d_gene: -
abundance: -
j_gene: TRBJ1-1
CDR3nt: TGTGCCAGCAAAGAACGGCTGAGCAGGGGCGCAAACACTGAAGCTTTCTTT
CDR3aa: CASKERLSRGANTEAFF

v_gene: TRBV28
d_gene: TRBD2
abundance: -
j_gene: TRBJ2-7
CDR3nt: TGTGCCAGCAGTACCGGGACTAGGACCTACGAGCAGTACTTC
CDR3aa: CASSTGTRTYEQYF

v_gene: TRBV25-1
d_gene: -
abundance: -
j_gene: TRBJ2-3
CDR3nt: TGTGCCAGCAGTACTCTCACGGAGGATACGCAGTATTTT
CDR3aa: CASSTLTEDTQYF

v_gene: TRBV6-6
d_gene: -
abundance: once
j_gene: TRBJ1-4
CDR3nt: TGTGCCAGCAGTTACCCGAATGAAAAACTGTTTTTT
CDR3aa: CASSYPNEKLFF

v_gene: TRBV5-1
d_gene: TRBD1
abundance: -
j_gene: TRBJ2-5
CDR3nt: TGCGCCAGCAGCCAAGGACAGGGTAGAGAGACCCAGTACTTC
CDR3aa: CASSQGQGRETQYF

v_gene: TRBV7-9
d_gene: -
abundance: -
j_gene: TRBJ1-2
CDR3nt: TGTGCCAGCAGCCCCCCTTCGGGGGGCTACACCTTC
CDR3aa: CASSPPSGGYTF

v_gene: TRBV27
d_gene: TRBD1
abundance: once
j_gene: TRBJ2-1
CDR3nt: TGTGTTAGCGAAACTGGACAGGGCCTATACAATGAGCAGTTCTTC
CDR3aa: CVSETGQGLYNEQFF

v_gene: TRBV29-1
d_gene: TRBD1
abundance: -
j_gene: TRBJ1-4
CDR3nt: TGCAGCGTAGGGGGGGGGACAGGGGCGACTAATGAAAAACTGTTTTTT
CDR3aa: CSVGGGTGATNEKLFF

v_gene: TRBV27
d_gene: -
abundance: -
j_gene: TRBJ2-5
CDR3nt: TGTGCCAGCAGTTTATCGGGCCAGCAAGAGACCCAGTACTTC
CDR3aa: CASSLSGQQETQYF

v_gene: TRBV5-4
d_gene: -
abundance: -
j_gene: TRBJ2-1
CDR3nt: TGTGCCAGCACCGGCTGGCAGGGCCAGTTCAATGAGCAGTTCTTC
CDR3aa: CASTGWQGQFNEQFF

v_gene: TRBV5-1
d_gene: TRBD2
abundance: -
j_gene: TRBJ2-7
CDR3nt: TGCGCCAGCAGCCAAGGGACTAGCGGGACTGGCGAGCAGTACTTC
CDR3aa: CASSQGTSGTGEQYF

v_gene: TRBV12-5
d_gene: TRBD1
abundance: -
j_gene: TRBJ1-5
CDR3nt: TGTGCTAGTGGACTATCCCCTGACAGGGGTAGCAATCAGCCCCAGCATTTT
CDR3aa: CASGLSPDRGSNQPQHF

v_gene: TRBV30
d_gene: TRBD1
abundance: few
j_gene: TRBJ1-5
CDR3nt: TGTGCCTGGAGTGAAGGGACAGAAAATCAGCCCCAGCATTTT
CDR3aa: CAWSEGTENQPQHF

v_gene: TRBV5-4
d_gene: -
abundance: -
j_gene: TRBJ1-2
CDR3nt: TGTGCCAGCAGCTTTAGGGGGACGAATGGCTACACCTTC
CDR3aa: CASSFRGTNGYTF

v_gene: TRBV6-1
d_gene: TRBD1
abundance: -
j_gene: TRBJ1-1
CDR3nt: TGTGCCAGCAGCTTCGGACAGGGTGGGGAGGCTTTCTTT
CDR3aa: CASSFGQGGEAFF

v_gene: TRBV15
d_gene: TRBD2
abundance: -
j_gene: TRBJ2-1
CDR3nt: TGTGCCACCAGCAGAGACCACCTATCGGGTCTACTAGCGGACTACAATGAGCAGTTCTTC
CDR3aa: CATSRDHLSGLLADYNEQFF

v_gene: TRBV4-1
d_gene: TRBD1
abundance: -
j_gene: TRBJ1-3
CDR3nt: TGCGCCAGCAGCCACCGGACAGGGAACCCTGGAAACACCATATATTTT
CDR3aa: CASSHRTGNPGNTIYF